This TCR beta chain was identified during a study of blood T cell repertoires in COVID-19. Study overall: There were acute and convalescent COVID-19 samples, and they came from the United States, Italy and Spain.

Original processing notes: Counts of nucleated cells, estimated from reference gene primer amplification, were obtained. TCRdb's table, derived via immunoSEQ multiplex PCR, lists solely in-frame clones and lacks some. V and J calls and clone size are copied from that table; D and trimming were computed from the DNA. The sample records 400,000 to 450,000 clones, approximately 88% being singletons. Germline CDR1 SGHDT, CDR2 YYEEEE. V shed 2 bases and J 2 bases; nucleotides not matched to a gene: 3. The CDR3 spans 17 residues. Sequenced sample: peripheral blood. The receptor's source is a woman between 45 and 65 years old with COVID-19, enrolled during active disease. The chain employs TRBV5-6 and TRBJ2-3; TRBD2 agrees at 15 bases. The CDR3 protein is CASSFGTSGGLTDTQYF. For the CDR3, the DNA is TGTGCCAGCAGCTTCGGGACTAGCGGGGGGCTCACAGATACGCAGTATTTT.